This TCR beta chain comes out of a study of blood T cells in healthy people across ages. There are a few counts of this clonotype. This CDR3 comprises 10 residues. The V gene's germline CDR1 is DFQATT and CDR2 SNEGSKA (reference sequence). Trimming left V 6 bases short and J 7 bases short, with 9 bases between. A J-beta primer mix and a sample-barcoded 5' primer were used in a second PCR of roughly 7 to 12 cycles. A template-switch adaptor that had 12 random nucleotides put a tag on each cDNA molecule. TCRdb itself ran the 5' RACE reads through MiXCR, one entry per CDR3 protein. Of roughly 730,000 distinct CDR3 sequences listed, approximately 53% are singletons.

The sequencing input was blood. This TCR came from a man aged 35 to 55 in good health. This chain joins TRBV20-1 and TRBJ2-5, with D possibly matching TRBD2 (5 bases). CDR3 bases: TGCAGTGCAGGTCGGGGGACCCAGTACTTC. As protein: CSAGRGTQYF.